A selection of T cell receptor beta chains follows, all from one sample in a study of CD8+CD57+ T cells in acquired aplastic anemia. TCRdb reprocessed the reads via MiXCR and lists one record per CDR3 protein. Here the sample spans 150,000 to 200,000 distinct CDR3 sequences, about 64% being singletons. Sequenced material: sorted CD4+, CD8+, or CD8+CD57+ T cells (not recorded which) from PBMCs. These receptors were collected from a human donor with aplastic anemia. Each CDR3 is given with its conserved first and last residue. A D gene is named only where the DNA matches it firmly. For some rows the clone size is stated as once, few or many, or as a class when expanded; others skip it.

TRBJ2-7 | TRBV6-1 | . | TRBD1 | TGTGCCAGCAGTTACTCCGGGACAGTCTCCTACGAGCAGTACTTC | CASSYSGTVSYEQYF
TRBJ2-2 | TRBV10-3 | . | TRBD1 | TGTGCCATCAGTGAGACAGGGGAAGCCGGGGAGCTGTTTTTT | CAISETGEAGELFF
TRBJ1-6 | TRBV5-1 | . | . | TGCGCCAGCAGCTCCTCACCGGGACAAGATTCACCCCTCCACTTT | CASSSSPGQDSPLHF
TRBJ2-2 | TRBV6-4 | . | . | TGTGCCAGCGAAGTTAGCGGGGAGCTGTTTTTT | CASEVSGELFF
TRBJ2-7 | TRBV2 | . | . | TGTGCCAGCATCGCAACAGGGTACGAGCAGTACTTC | CASIATGYEQYF
TRBJ1-1 | TRBV5-1 | . | . | TGCGCCACCAAAGAAGGGGGTATGAACACTGAAGCTTTCTTT | CATKEGGMNTEAFF
TRBJ2-3 | TRBV20-1 | many | TRBD2 | TGCAGTGCGCTGGGACTAGCGATAGATACGCAGTATTTT | CSALGLAIDTQYF
TRBJ2-1 | TRBV7-2 | . | TRBD1 | TGTGCCAGCAGCTTAGGGGCAGGGGGCCGGGGGAGAATCTTC | CASSLGAGGRGRIF
TRBJ1-2 | TRBV7-9 | once | . | TGTGCCAGCAGCCCACGGGGGGAGTATGGCTACACCTTC | CASSPRGEYGYTF
TRBJ2-1 | TRBV11-2 | . | . | TGTGCCAGCAGCTTAGTAGGGGACGACTTGTTCTTC | CASSLVGDDLFF
TRBJ2-3 | TRBV5-6 | . | TRBD2 | TGTGCCAGCAGCTTAGGAGCGGGGAACACAGATACGCAGTATTTT | CASSLGAGNTDTQYF
TRBJ2-3 | TRBV5-1 | . | . | TGCGCCAGCAGCTTGGCTCGCAGCACAGATACGCAGTATTTT | CASSLARSTDTQYF
TRBJ2-6 | TRBV7-8 | few | . | TGTGCCAGCAGCTTCCGGGGGGCCAACGTCCTGACTTTC | CASSFRGANVLTF
TRBJ2-5 | TRBV24-1 | . | TRBD2 | TGTGCCACCAAGTGGGGGGGGGAGACCCAGTACTTC | CATKWGGETQYF
TRBJ1-2 | TRBV12-3/TRBV12-4 | medium-sized | . | TGTGCCAGCAGTCCGAGGATTAACTATGGCTACACCTTC | CASSPRINYGYTF
TRBJ1-6 | TRBV4-3 | . | TRBD1 | TGCGCCAGCAGCCAAGGCAGGGGACAGGGATCACCCCTCCACTTT | CASSQGRGQGSPLHF
TRBJ2-7 | TRBV27 | . | TRBD2 | TGTGCCAGCATGGTAGCGACTAGCGCGTCCTACGAGCAGTACTTC | CASMVATSASYEQYF
TRBJ2-2 | TRBV7-2 | . | TRBD2 | TGTGCCAGCAGGACTAGCGGGGCAAACACCGGGGAGCTGTTTTTT | CASRTSGANTGELFF
TRBJ1-4 | TRBV7-3 | . | TRBD1 | TGTGCCAGCAGCGGAGGACAGGGGGTGAATGAAAAACTGTTTTTT | CASSGGQGVNEKLFF
TRBJ2-2 | TRBV5-1 | once | TRBD2 | TGCGCCAGCGCGGACCCTCCTACTAGCGGGAGTGTCGGGGAGCTGTTTTTT | CASADPPTSGSVGELFF
TRBJ1-1 | TRBV5-5 | . | . | TGTGCCAGCAGCTTTTCAAGGCCCCCCCTGAACACTGAAGCTTTCTTT | CASSFSRPPLNTEAFF
TRBJ2-7 | TRBV7-6 | . | TRBD2 | TGTGCCAGCAGCTCGACTAGCGGGAGAGGCGAGCAGTACTTC | CASSSTSGRGEQYF
TRBJ1-5 | TRBV7-9 | many | . | TGTGCCAGCAGCTTAGGAACTCAGCCCCAGCATTTT | CASSLGTQPQHF
TRBJ2-1 | TRBV20-1 | many | . | TGCAGTGCTAGAAATAGGGAGACAGACTTCAATGAGCAGTTCTTC | CSARNRETDFNEQFF
TRBJ2-5 | TRBV20-1 | . | TRBD1 | TGCAGTGTTAGCCGGACAGGAAAAGAGACCCAGTACTTC | CSVSRTGKETQYF
TRBJ2-5 | TRBV6-5 | . | TRBD2 | TGTGCCAGCGTTGGCTGGGGCTGGGGACTAGAGTCAGAGACCCAGTACTTC | CASVGWGWGLESETQYF
TRBJ2-3 | TRBV10-1 | . | . | TGCGCCAGCAGTGTAGGGGCTGGTCCAGATACGCAGTATTTT | CASSVGAGPDTQYF
TRBJ1-2 | TRBV20-1 | once | . | TGCAGTGCTAGAGATAGCAGGGAAGTTGGCTATGGCTACACCTTC | CSARDSREVGYGYTF
TRBJ1-2 | TRBV6-5 | once | . | TGTGCCAGCAGTTACTCTAGGAAGGGTTCGTATGGCTACACCTTC | CASSYSRKGSYGYTF
TRBJ2-3 | TRBV20-1 | few | . | TGCAGTGCTAGATTTACGGGACTCCGCACAGATACGCAGTATTTT | CSARFTGLRTDTQYF
TRBJ2-7 | TRBV7-8 | . | . | TGTGCCAGCAGTGACTCTATGCTCGAGCAGTACTTC | CASSDSMLEQYF
TRBJ1-2 | TRBV10-3 | . | . | TGTGCCATCAGTGAGTCGCATGGCTACACCTTC | CAISESHGYTF
TRBJ2-7 | TRBV15 | . | . | TGTGCCACCAGCAGAGATCGGGGATTCTCCTACGAGCAGTACTTC | CATSRDRGFSYEQYF
TRBJ2-1 | TRBV19 | . | . | TGTGCCAGTAGTCTAAACCATGAGCAGTTCTTC | CASSLNHEQFF
TRBJ1-6 | TRBV19 | . | . | TGTGCCAGTAGTATAAGGCGGCGGGACAATTCACCCCTCCACTTT | CASSIRRRDNSPLHF
TRBJ2-7 | TRBV12-3/TRBV12-4 | many | TRBD1 | TGTGCCAGCAGTTTAGGACAGGGGTCCTACGAGCAGTACTTC | CASSLGQGSYEQYF